This TCR beta chain emerged from a study of blood T cells in healthy people across ages. Study-wide results and limits: Diversity was estimated from one million T cells, and these estimates were considered underestimates. Both higher diversity and more naive CD4+ cells marked long-lived donors when set against aged donors. Not knowing donor CMV status may have confounded expanded clonotype changes.

This clonotype has only a few counts. Its matching antigen is unknown. Through a sample-barcoded 5' primer and a J-beta primer mix, a second PCR was run for roughly 6 to 12 cycles. Individual samples furnished no less than 2.5 million CDR3-containing paired-end reads apiece. One entry per CDR3 protein, called by TCRdb with MiXCR from the 5' RACE reads. Of 1.5 million to 2 million distinct CDR3 sequences listed, around half are singletons. CDR3 length: 15 amino acids. Deletions cut 4 bases from V and 4 bases from J, with 19 bases between. Germline CDR1 SQVTM, CDR2 ANQGSEA. The sample taken for sequencing was blood. This chain uses TRBV29-1 with TRBJ2-5, with D perhaps matching TRBD1 (5 bases). The TCR was taken from a woman aged 40 to 50 in good health. The DNA for the CDR3 is TGCAGCGTTGGGACACCACCCATGTCCCCAGAGACCCAGTACTTC. It is translated as CSVGTPPMSPETQYF.